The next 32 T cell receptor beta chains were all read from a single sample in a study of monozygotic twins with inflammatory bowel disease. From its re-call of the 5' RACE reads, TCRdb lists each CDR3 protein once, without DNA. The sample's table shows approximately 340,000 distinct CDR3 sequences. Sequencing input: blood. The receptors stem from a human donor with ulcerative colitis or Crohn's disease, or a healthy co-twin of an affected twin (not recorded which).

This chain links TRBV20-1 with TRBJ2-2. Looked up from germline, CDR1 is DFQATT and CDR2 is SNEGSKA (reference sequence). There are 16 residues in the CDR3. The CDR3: CSARQLGNFNTGELFF.

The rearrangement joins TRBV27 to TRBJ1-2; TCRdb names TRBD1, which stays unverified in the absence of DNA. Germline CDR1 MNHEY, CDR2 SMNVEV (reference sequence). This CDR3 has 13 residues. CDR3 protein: CASRQQGAWGYTF.

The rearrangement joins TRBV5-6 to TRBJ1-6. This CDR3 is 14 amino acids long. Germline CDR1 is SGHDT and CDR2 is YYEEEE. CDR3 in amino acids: CASSRGQRNSPLHF.

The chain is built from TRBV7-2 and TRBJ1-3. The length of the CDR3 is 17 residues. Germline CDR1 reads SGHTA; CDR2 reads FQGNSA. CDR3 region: CASSLANGASGGNTIYF.

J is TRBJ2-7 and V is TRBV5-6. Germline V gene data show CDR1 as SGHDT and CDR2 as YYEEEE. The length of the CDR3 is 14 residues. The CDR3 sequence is CASSSQWSSYEQYF.

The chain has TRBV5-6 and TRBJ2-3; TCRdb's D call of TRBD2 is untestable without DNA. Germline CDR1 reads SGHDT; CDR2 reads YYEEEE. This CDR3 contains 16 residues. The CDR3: CASTLSRSGYTDTQYF.

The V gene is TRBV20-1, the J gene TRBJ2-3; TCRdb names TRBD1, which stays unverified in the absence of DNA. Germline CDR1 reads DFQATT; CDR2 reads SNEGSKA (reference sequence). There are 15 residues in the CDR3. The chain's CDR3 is CSARDPGGWTDTQYF.

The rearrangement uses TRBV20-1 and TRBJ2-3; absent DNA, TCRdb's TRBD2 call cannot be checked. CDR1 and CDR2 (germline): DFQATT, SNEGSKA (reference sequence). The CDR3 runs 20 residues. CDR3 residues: CSASSPLGVAGSPLADTQYF.

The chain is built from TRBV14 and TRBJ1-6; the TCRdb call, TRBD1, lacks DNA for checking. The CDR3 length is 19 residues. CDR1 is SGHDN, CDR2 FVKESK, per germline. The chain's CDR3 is CASSQEGGQGQFSNSPLHF.

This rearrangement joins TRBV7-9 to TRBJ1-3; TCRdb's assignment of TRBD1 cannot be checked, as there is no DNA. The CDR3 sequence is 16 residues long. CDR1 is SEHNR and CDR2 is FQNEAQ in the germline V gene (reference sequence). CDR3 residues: CASSSQGLGAGNTIYF.

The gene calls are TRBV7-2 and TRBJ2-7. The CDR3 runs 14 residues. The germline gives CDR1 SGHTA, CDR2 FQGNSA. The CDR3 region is CASSLEVGFYEQYF.

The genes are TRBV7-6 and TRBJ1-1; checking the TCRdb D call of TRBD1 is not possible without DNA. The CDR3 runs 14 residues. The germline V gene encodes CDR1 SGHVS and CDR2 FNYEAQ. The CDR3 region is CASSSGLGDTEAFF.

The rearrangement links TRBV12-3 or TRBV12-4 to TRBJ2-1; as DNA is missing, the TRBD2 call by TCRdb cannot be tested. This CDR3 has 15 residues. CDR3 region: CASSLNSGAWNEQFF.

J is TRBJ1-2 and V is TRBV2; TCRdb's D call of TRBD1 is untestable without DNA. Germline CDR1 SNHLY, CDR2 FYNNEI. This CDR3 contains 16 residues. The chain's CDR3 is CASSREITGTGDGYTF.

The CDR3 protein is CASRETGDYEQYF. This chain uses TRBV27 with TRBJ2-7; with no DNA, the TCRdb D assignment of TRBD1 cannot be verified. Germline assignment: CDR1 MNHEY and CDR2 SMNVEV (reference sequence). The CDR3 runs 13 residues.

CDR3 residues: CAIWGGGETQYF. The chain couples TRBV10-3 to TRBJ2-5; TCRdb calls TRBD1, which cannot be checked without DNA. CDR3 size: 12 residues. Germline V lookup: CDR1 ENHRY, CDR2 SYGVKD.

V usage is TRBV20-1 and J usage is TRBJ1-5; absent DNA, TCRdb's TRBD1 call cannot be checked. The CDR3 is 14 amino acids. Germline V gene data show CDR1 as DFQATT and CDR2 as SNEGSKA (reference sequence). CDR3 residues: CSAVDRPNNQPQHF.

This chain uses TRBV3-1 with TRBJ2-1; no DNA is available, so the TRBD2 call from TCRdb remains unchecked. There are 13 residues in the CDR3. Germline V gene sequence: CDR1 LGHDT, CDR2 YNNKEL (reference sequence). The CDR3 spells CASSQLTGGEQFF.

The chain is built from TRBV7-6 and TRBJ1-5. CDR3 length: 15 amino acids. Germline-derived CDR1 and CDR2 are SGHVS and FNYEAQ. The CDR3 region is CASSLEAGSNQPQHF.

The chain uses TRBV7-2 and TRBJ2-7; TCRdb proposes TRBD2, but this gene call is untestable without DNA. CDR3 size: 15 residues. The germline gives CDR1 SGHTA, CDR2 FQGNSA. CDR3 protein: CASSLVGDYIYEQYF.

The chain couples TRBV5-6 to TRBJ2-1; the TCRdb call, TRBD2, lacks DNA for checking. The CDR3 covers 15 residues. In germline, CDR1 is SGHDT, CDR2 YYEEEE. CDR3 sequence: CASSWGTGRVLEQFF.

The CDR3 loop reads CASSTGSDTQYF. The V gene is TRBV18, the J gene TRBJ2-3; TCRdb's D call of TRBD1 is untestable without DNA. CDR3 length equals 12 residues. Germline CDR1 KGHSH, CDR2 LQKENI.

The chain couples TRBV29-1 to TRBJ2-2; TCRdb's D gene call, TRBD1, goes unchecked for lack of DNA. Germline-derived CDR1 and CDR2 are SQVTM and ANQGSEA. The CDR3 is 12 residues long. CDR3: CSAGDRGGELFF.

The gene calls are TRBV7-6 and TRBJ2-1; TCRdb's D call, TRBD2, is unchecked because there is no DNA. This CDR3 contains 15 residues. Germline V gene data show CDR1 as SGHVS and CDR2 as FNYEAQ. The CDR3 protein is CASRGVGGSYNEQFF.

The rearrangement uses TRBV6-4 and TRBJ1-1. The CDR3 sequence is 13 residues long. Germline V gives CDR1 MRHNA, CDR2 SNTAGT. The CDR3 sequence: CASSGEMNTEAFF.

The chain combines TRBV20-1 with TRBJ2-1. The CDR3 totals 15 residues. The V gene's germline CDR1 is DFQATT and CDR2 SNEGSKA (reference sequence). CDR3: CSAEGEKDSYNEQFF.

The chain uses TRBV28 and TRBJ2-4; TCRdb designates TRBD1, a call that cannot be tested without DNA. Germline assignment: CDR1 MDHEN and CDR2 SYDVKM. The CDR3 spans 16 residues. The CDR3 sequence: CASSLTGVAAKNIQYF. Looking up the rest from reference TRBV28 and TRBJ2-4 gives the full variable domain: DVKVTQSSRYLVKRTGEKVFLECVQDMDHENMFWYRQDPGLGLRLIYFSYDVKMKEKGDIPEGYSVSREKKERFSLILESASTNQTSMYLCASSLTGVAAKNIQYFGAGTRLSVL.

CDR3 sequence: CASSPHSGSLVDTQYF. This rearrangement joins TRBV28 to TRBJ2-3; TCRdb outputs TRBD2, but without DNA this stays unchecked. The CDR3 is 16 residues long. CDR1 is MDHEN and CDR2 is SYDVKM in the germline V gene. Combining the CDR3 with reference TRBV28 and TRBJ2-3 gives the whole variable domain DVKVTQSSRYLVKRTGEKVFLECVQDMDHENMFWYRQDPGLGLRLIYFSYDVKMKEKGDIPEGYSVSREKKERFSLILESASTNQTSMYLCASSPHSGSLVDTQYFGPGTRLTVL.

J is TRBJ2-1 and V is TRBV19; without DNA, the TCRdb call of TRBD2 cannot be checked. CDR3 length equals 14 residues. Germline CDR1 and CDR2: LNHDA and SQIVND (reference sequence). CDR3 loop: CASSKLAGGNEQFF.

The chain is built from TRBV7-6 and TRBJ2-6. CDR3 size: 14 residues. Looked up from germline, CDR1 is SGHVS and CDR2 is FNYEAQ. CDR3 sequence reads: CASWAGSGANVLTF.

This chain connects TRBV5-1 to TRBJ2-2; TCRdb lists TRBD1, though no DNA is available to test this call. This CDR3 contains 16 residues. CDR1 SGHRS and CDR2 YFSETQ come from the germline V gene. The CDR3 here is CASTKPGTGITGELFF.

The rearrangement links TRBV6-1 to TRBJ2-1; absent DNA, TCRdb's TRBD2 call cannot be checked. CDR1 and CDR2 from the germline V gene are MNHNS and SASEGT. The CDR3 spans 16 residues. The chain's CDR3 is CASSQFLAGGYNEQFF.